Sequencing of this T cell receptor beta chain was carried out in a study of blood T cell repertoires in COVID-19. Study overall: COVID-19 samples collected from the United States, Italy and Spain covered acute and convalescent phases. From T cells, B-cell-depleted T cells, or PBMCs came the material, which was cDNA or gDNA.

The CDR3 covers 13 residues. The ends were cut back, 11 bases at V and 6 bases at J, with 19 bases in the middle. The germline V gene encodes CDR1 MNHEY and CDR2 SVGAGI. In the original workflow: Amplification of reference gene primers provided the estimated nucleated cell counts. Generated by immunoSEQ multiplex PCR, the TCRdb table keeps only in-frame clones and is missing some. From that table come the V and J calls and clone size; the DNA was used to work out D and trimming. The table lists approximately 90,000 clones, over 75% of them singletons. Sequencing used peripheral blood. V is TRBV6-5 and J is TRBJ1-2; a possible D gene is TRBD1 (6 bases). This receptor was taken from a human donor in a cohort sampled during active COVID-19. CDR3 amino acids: CAGRQDPEDGYTF. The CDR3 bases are TGTGCCGGCCGACAGGACCCGGAGGATGGCTACACCTTC.